The T cell receptor beta chain under discussion was sequenced for a study of blood T cell repertoires in COVID-19. Study information: T cells, B-cell-depleted T cells, or PBMCs provided the cDNA or gDNA that served as material.

The germline V gene encodes CDR1 GTSNPN and CDR2 SVGIG (reference sequence). CDR3 length: 13 amino acids. The ends lost 1 base at V and 3 bases at J; junction bases unmatched: 2. Original analysis: Estimated nucleated cell counts came from reference gene primer amplification. Profiling relied on immunoSEQ multiplex PCR, and the TCRdb table lists in-frame clones only, not all of them. V, J and clone size were drawn from that table, and D and trimming were deduced from the DNA. The sample includes 450,000 to 500,000 clones, 70% to 90% of them seen just once. This clone has more than one count but fewer than ten.

The receptor comes from a human donor in a cohort sampled during active COVID-19. The rearrangement uses TRBV30 and TRBJ2-5; 7 bases match TRBD2. Input material: peripheral blood. The CDR3 reads CAWSEAGKETQYF. The CDR3 bases are TGTGCCTGGAGTGAAGCGGGAAAAGAGACCCAGTACTTC.